The clone carrying this TCR beta chain was picked up one time. The sample comes from a study of cytomegalovirus exposure and HLA in healthy donors. V shed 7 bases and J shed 8 bases, with 14 bases lying between them. This CDR3 is 12 amino acids long. The germline gives CDR1 MNHEY, CDR2 SVGAGI. It was with 60 Vbeta and 13 Jbeta primers that the PCR ran. Libraries were prepared by immunoSEQ multiplex PCR; TCRdb keeps only in-frame clonotypes and omits some of them. The top ten clones hold less than 2% of a sample with more than 150,000 clones, approximately 80% of them seen once. The clonotype originates from a woman in her late teens or twenties in good health and CMV-seronegative. Specimen: PBMCs. The genes are TRBV6-5 and TRBJ1-1, with D tentatively TRBD1 (5 bases). CDR3 bases: TGTGCCAGCACCGACAGAAGCCAAGAAGCTTTCTTT. It translates to CASTDRSQEAFF.